This is a list of T cell receptor beta chains from one sample in a study of cytomegalovirus exposure and HLA in healthy donors. The table came from immunoSEQ multiplex PCR; TCRdb's copy has only in-frame clones and leaves some out. This table holds roughly 300,000 clones, roughly 87% found once. The sequenced sample consisted of PBMCs. The origin of the receptors is a woman under 40 in good health and CMV-seropositive. The CDR3 runs from the conserved cysteine through the conserved F or W. D genes are given only for firm matches. Expanded clones get a size class; other rows say once, few or many, or leave the size out.

j_call | d_call | cdr3_length | clone_size | v_call | cdr3_aa | cdr3_nt
TRBJ2-5 | NA | 13 | NA | TRBV29-1 | CSVLGRLQETQYF | TGCAGCGTTCTCGGCCGTCTACAAGAGACCCAGTACTTC
TRBJ2-1 | NA | 11 | NA | TRBV7-9 | CASFTNNEQFF | TGTGCCAGCTTCACCAACAATGAGCAGTTCTTC
TRBJ2-7 | NA | 14 | NA | TRBV5-1 | CASSRRDETYEQYF | TGCGCCAGCAGCCGCCGGGACGAGACCTACGAGCAGTACTTC
TRBJ2-2 | TRBD2 | 15 | once | TRBV10-3 | CAARPGLVAPGELFF | TGTGCCGCCCGACCGGGACTAGTAGCGCCCGGGGAGCTGTTTTTT
TRBJ1-1 | TRBD1 | 15 | NA | TRBV5-5 | CASSRRTGTNTEAFF | TGTGCCAGCAGCCGGAGGACAGGGACTAACACTGAAGCTTTCTTT
TRBJ2-1 | NA | 15 | NA | TRBV14 | CASSRTVGAGNEQFF | TGTGCCAGCAGCAGAACCGTGGGGGCAGGCAATGAGCAGTTCTTC
TRBJ2-7 | NA | 11 | NA | TRBV25-1 | CASGSSYEQYF | TGTGCCAGCGGGTCAAGCTACGAGCAGTACTTC
TRBJ1-6 | NA | 16 | once | TRBV6-5 | CASSYSPVASNSPLHF | TGTGCCAGCAGTTACTCCCCCGTGGCCTCAAATTCACCCCTCCACTTT
TRBJ2-7 | TRBD2 | 15 | NA | TRBV7-2 | CASSLELAGTYEQYF | TGTGCCAGCAGCTTAGAACTAGCGGGAACCTACGAGCAGTACTTC
TRBJ1-1 | NA | 11 | NA | TRBV6-8 | CASRDTTEAFF | TGTGCCAGCAGAGACACAACTGAAGCTTTCTTT
TRBJ2-7 | NA | 12 | NA | TRBV29-1 | CSIVSGTYEQYF | TGCAGCATCGTTAGCGGTACCTACGAGCAGTACTTC
TRBJ2-1 | TRBD2 | 17 | NA | TRBV28 | CASSKGLAGGPENEQFF | TGTGCCAGCAGTAAGGGGTTAGCGGGAGGGCCGGAAAATGAGCAGTTCTTC
TRBJ1-5 | NA | 14 | NA | TRBV2 | CASRGPAGTQPQHF | TGTGCCAGCAGAGGGCCTGCCGGGACCCAGCCCCAGCATTTT
TRBJ2-3 | TRBD2 | 15 | NA | TRBV7-3 | CASSLSLADTDTQYF | TGTGCCAGCAGCTTAAGCCTAGCGGACACAGATACGCAGTATTTT
TRBJ2-7 | NA | 12 | few | TRBV13 | CASSLRSYEQYF | TGTGCCAGCAGCTTACGTTCCTACGAGCAGTACTTC
TRBJ1-4 | NA | 15 | NA | TRBV6-6 | CASRPSGATNEKLFF | TGTGCCAGCAGGCCATCAGGGGCAACTAATGAAAAACTGTTTTTT
TRBJ2-7 | NA | 14 | NA | TRBV5-1 | CASSLGDFTYEQYF | TGCGCCAGCAGCTTGGGGGACTTTACCTACGAGCAGTACTTC
TRBJ1-1 | TRBD1 | 14 | NA | TRBV27 | CASSPQGAFTEAFF | TGTGCCAGCAGTCCGCAGGGGGCTTTCACTGAAGCTTTCTTT
TRBJ2-1 | NA | 15 | NA | TRBV4-3 | CASSPDSWMFNEQFF | TGCGCCAGCAGCCCTGACAGTTGGATGTTCAATGAGCAGTTCTTC
TRBJ2-1 | TRBD1 | 14 | NA | TRBV9 | CASSGRDRGVEQFF | TGTGCCAGCAGCGGCCGGGACAGGGGGGTTGAGCAGTTCTTC
TRBJ2-7 | TRBD1 | 15 | NA | TRBV27 | CASSLGQGGSYEQYF | TGTGCCAGCAGTTTAGGACAGGGCGGGTCCTACGAGCAGTACTTC
TRBJ1-1 | NA | 14 | NA | TRBV27 | CASSLARKNTEAFF | TGTGCCAGCAGCCTGGCGCGGAAGAACACTGAAGCTTTCTTT
TRBJ1-3 | NA | 14 | NA | TRBV30 | CAWSVRGSGNTIYF | TGTGCCTGGAGTGTTCGGGGATCTGGAAACACCATATATTTT
TRBJ2-3 | NA | 12 | NA | TRBV7-8 | CASSFFWDTQYF | TGTGCCAGCAGCTTCTTTTGGGATACGCAGTATTTT